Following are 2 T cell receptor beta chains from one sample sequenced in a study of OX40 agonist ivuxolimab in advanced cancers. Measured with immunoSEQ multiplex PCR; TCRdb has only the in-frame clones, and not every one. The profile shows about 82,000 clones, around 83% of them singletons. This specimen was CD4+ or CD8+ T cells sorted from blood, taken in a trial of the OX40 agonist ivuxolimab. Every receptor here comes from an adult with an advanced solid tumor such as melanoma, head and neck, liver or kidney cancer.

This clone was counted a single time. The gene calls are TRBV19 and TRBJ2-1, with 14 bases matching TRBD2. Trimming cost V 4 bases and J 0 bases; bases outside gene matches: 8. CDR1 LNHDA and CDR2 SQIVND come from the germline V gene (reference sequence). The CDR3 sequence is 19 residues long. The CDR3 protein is CASSTPGLAGVFSYNEQFF. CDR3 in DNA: TGTGCCAGTAGTACCCCGGGACTAGCGGGAGTGTTCTCCTACAATGAGCAGTTCTTC.

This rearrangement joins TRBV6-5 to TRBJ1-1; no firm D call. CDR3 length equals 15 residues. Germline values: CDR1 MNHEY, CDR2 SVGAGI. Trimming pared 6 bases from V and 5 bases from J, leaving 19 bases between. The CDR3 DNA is TGTGCCAGCAGATTCAGAGTTAGCGCGAGAACTGAAGCTTTCTTT. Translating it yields CASRFRVSARTEAFF.